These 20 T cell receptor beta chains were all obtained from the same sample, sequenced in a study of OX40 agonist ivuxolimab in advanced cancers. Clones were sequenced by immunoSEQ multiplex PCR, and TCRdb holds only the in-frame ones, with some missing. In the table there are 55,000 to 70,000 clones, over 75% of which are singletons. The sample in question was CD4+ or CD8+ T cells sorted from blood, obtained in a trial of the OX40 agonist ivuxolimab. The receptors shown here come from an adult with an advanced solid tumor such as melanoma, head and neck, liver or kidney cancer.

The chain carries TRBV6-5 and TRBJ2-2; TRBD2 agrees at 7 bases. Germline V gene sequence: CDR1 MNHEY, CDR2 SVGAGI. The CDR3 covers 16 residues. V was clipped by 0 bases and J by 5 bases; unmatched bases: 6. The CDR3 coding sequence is TGTGCCAGCAGTTACTCAGGGCAGGGAGGGACCGGGGAGCTGTTTTTT. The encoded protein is CASSYSGQGGTGELFF.

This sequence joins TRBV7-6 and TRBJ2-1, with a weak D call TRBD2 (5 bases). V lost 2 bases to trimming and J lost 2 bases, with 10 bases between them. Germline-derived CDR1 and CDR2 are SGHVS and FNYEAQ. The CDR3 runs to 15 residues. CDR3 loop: CASSLNSEAYNEQFF. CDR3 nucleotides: TGTGCCAGCAGCTTAAATAGCGAGGCCTACAATGAGCAGTTCTTC. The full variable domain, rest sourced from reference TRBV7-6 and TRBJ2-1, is GAGVSQSPRYKVTKRGQDVALRCDPISGHVSLYWYRQALGQGPEFLTYFNYEAQQDKSGLPNDRFSAERPEGSISTLTIQRTEQRDSAMYRCASSLNSEAYNEQFFGPGTRLTVL.

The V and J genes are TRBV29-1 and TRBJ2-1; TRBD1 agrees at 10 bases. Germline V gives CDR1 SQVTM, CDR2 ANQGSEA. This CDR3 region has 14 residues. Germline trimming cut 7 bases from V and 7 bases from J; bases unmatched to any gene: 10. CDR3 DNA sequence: TGCAGCGCTATCCTTGGACAGGGGGGAAATGAGCAGTTCTTC. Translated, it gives CSAILGQGGNEQFF.

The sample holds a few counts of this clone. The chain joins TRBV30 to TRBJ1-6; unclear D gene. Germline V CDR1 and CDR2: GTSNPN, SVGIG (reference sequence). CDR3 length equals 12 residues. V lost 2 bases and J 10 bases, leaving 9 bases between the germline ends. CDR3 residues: CAWSLQLSPLHF. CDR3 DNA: TGTGCCTGGAGTCTCCAGCTCTCACCCCTCCACTTT.

CDR3 coding DNA: TGTGCCAGCAGGGGGTCCTTTCGGGACTTCTATGGCTACACCTTC. This translates into CASRGSFRDFYGYTF. The chain joins TRBV6-1 to TRBJ1-2, with D possibly matching TRBD1 (5 bases). Between the trimmed V and J ends, which lost 6 bases and 4 bases, there was a span of 18 bases. The germline gives CDR1 MNHNS, CDR2 SASEGT. The CDR3 totals 15 residues.

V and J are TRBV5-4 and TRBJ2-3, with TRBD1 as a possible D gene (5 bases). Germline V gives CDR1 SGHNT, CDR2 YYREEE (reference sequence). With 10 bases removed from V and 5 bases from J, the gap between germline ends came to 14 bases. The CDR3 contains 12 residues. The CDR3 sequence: CAAGWLGDTQYF. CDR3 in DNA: TGTGCCGCAGGGTGGCTTGGAGATACGCAGTATTTT. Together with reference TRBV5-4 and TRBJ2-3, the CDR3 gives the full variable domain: ETGVTQSPTHLIKTRGQQVTLRCSSQSGHNTVSWYQQALGQGPQFIFQYYREEENGRGNFPPRFSGLQFPNYSSELNVNALELDDSALYLCAAGWLGDTQYFGPGTRLTVL.

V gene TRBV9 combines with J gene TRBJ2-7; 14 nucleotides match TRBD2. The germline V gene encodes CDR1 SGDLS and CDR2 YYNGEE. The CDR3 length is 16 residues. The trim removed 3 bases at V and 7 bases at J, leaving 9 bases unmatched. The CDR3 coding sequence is TGTGCCAGCAGCGAACACGGGACTAGCGGGAGTAGTGAGCAGTACTTC. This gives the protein CASSEHGTSGSSEQYF.

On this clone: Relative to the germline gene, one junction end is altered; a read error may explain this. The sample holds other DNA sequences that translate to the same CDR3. CDR3 loop: CASSDTGNTEAFF. CDR3 DNA sequence: TGTGCTAGTAGCGATACAGGTAACACTGAAGCTTTCTTT. The chain recombines TRBV19 with TRBJ1-1, with D tentatively TRBD1 (5 bases). Germline assignment: CDR1 LNHDA and CDR2 SQIVND (reference sequence). There are 13 residues in the CDR3.

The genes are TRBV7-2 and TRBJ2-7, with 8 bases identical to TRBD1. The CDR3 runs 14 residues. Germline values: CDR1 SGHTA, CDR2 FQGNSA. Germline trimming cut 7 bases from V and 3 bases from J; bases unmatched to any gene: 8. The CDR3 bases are TGTGCCAGCACTCCCGGACAGGGCAACTACGAGCAGTACTTC. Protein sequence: CASTPGQGNYEQYF.

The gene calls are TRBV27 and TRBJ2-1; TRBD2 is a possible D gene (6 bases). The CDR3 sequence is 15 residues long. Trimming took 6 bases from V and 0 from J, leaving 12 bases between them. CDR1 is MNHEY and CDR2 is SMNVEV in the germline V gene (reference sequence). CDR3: CASSRKRASYNEQFF. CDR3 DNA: TGTGCCAGCAGCAGAAAGCGGGCCTCCTACAATGAGCAGTTCTTC.

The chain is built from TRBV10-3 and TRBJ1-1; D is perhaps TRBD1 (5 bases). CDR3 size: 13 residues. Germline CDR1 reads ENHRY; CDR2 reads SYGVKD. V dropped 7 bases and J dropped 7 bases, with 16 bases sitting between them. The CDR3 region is CAITDGTVNEAFF. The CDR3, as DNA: TGTGCCATCACCGACGGGACCGTGAATGAAGCTTTCTTT.

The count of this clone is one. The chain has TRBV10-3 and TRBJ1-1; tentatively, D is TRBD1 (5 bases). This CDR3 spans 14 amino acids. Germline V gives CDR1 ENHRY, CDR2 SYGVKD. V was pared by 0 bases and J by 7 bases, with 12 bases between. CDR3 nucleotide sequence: TGTGCCATCAGTGAGTCGGGGCCGGAGGGTGAAGCTTTCTTT. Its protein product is CAISESGPEGEAFF.

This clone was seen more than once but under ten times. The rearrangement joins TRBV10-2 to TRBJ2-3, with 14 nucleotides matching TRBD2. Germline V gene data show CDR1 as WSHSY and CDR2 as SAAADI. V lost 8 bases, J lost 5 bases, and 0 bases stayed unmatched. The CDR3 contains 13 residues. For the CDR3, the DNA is TGCGCCAGCGGGACTAGCGGGAGAGATACGCAGTATTTT. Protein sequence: CASGTSGRDTQYF.

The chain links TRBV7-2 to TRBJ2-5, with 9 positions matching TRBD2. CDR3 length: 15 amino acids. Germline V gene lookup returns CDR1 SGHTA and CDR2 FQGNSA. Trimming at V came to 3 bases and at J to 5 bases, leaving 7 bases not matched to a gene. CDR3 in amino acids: CASSLASGEFETQYF. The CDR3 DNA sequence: TGTGCCAGCAGCTTGGCTAGCGGGGAGTTTGAGACCCAGTACTTC.

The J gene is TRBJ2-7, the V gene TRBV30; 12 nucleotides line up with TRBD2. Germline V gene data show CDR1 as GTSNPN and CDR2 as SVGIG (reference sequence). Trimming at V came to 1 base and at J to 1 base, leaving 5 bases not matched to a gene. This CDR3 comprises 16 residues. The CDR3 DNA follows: TGTGCCTGGAGTGGCCTTGGACTAGCGGGATCCTACGAGCAGTACTTC. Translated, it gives CAWSGLGLAGSYEQYF. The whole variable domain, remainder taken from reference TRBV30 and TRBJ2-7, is SQTIHQWPATLVQPVGSPLSLECTVEGTSNPNLYWYRQAAGRGLQLLFYSVGIGQISSEVPQNLSASRPQDRQFILSSKKLLLSDSGFYLCAWSGLGLAGSYEQYFGPGTRLTVT.

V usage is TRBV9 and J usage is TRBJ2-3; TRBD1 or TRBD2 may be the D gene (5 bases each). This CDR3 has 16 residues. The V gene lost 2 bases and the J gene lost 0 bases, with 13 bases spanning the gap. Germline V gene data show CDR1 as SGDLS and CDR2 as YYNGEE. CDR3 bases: TGTGCCAGCAGCGTCGCTGCCGGGGCTAGCACAGATACGCAGTATTTT. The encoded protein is CASSVAAGASTDTQYF.

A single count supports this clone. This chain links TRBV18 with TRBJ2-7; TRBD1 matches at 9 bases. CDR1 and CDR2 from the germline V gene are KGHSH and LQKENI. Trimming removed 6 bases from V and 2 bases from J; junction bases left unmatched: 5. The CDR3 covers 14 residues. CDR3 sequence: CASSPGQGTYEQYF. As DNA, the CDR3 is TGTGCCAGCTCCCCGGGACAGGGAACCTACGAGCAGTACTTC.

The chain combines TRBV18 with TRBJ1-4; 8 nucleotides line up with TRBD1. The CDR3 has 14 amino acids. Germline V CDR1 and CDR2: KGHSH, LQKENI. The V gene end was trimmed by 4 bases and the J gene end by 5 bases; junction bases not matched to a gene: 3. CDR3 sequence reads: CASSRTGTNEKLFF. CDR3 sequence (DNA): TGTGCCAGCTCACGGACAGGGACCAATGAAAAACTGTTTTTT.

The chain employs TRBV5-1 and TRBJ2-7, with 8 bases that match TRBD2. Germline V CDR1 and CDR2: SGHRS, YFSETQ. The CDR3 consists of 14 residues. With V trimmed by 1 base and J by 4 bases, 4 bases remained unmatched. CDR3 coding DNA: TGCGCCAGCAGCTTGCGAGCGGGAGCTTACGAGCAGTACTTC. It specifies CASSLRAGAYEQYF.

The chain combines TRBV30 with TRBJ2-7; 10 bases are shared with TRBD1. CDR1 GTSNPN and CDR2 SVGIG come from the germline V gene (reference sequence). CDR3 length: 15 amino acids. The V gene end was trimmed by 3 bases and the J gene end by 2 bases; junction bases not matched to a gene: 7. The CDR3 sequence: CAWSPGQGVTYEQYF. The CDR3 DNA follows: TGTGCCTGGAGCCCCGGACAGGGGGTCACCTACGAGCAGTACTTC.